These 24 T cell receptor beta chains came from one sample sequenced in a study of shared clonotypes between healthy human individuals. Sequencing used immunoSEQ multiplex PCR; TCRdb keeps in-frame clones, though not all of them. The sample lists roughly 2.2 million clones; 85% to 95% were seen once. Source material: naive CD4+ T cells from PBMCs. Stated subset: CD45RA+ positively selected. The source is a man younger than 35 in good health. Some clones in this sample may be carry-over from other donors' samples.

The chain combines TRBV6-5 with TRBJ1-5, with unresolved D. V lost 5 bases and J 0 bases, leaving 8 bases between the germline ends. CDR1 and CDR2 (germline): MNHEY, SVGAGI. CDR3 length equals 14 residues. Here the CDR3 reads CASSLSYSNQPQHF. CDR3 sequence (DNA): TGTGCCAGCAGTCTTTCATATAGCAATCAGCCCCAGCATTTT.

The chain couples TRBV7-2 to TRBJ1-2; D is uncertain. Germline lookup yields CDR1 SGHTA and CDR2 FQGNSA. The CDR3 contains 13 residues. With 5 bases removed from V and 7 bases from J, the gap between germline ends came to 14 bases. The CDR3 here is CASSPQRVGGYTF. CDR3 nucleotides: TGTGCCAGCAGCCCCCAGAGGGTAGGTGGCTACACCTTC.

The chain uses TRBV28 and TRBJ1-2; D is uncertain. V was clipped by 2 bases and J by 4 bases, with 11 bases between them. The CDR3 covers 14 residues. The germline CDR1 and CDR2 sequences are MDHEN and SYDVKM. The CDR3 reads CASSLPVEAYGYTF. The CDR3 DNA reads as TGTGCCAGCAGTTTACCGGTAGAGGCCTATGGCTACACCTTC.

Regarding this clone: The sample has other DNA sequences that encode this CDR3 too. V usage is TRBV5-4 and J usage is TRBJ1-4; D might be TRBD1 (6 bases). Germline V gene data show CDR1 as SGHNT and CDR2 as YYREEE (reference sequence). V gave up 0 bases and J gave up 5 bases, with 8 bases separating them. The CDR3 contains 14 residues. As DNA, the CDR3 is TGTGCCAGCAGCTTGGAGGGGGGGAATGAAAAACTGTTTTTT. Amino acid sequence: CASSLEGGNEKLFF.

The chain uses TRBV7-2 and TRBJ2-7; 7 bases line up with TRBD1. The V and J ends lost 1 base and 1 base, in that order; junction bases with no gene match: 4. The V gene's germline CDR1 is SGHTA and CDR2 FQGNSA. The CDR3 is 15 amino acids. CDR3 loop: CASSLVSTGSYEQYF. The CDR3 coding sequence is TGTGCCAGCAGCTTAGTTTCGACAGGGTCCTACGAGCAGTACTTC.

The chain combines TRBV28 with TRBJ2-5; TRBD2 matches at 7 bases. With V trimmed by 5 bases and J by 2 bases, 11 bases remained unmatched. Germline CDR1 MDHEN, CDR2 SYDVKM. The CDR3 loop spans 16 amino acids. The CDR3 DNA is TGTGCCAGCAGTCGTTTTGGATCGCGGGGGCAAGAGACCCAGTACTTC. Translated, it gives CASSRFGSRGQETQYF. The full variable domain, its missing parts supplied by reference TRBV28 and TRBJ2-5, is DVKVTQSSRYLVKRTGEKVFLECVQDMDHENMFWYRQDPGLGLRLIYFSYDVKMKEKGDIPEGYSVSREKKERFSLILESASTNQTSMYLCASSRFGSRGQETQYFGPGTRLLVL.

The chain uses TRBV4-2 and TRBJ2-1; D not resolved. Trimming left V 4 bases short and J 9 bases short, with 16 bases between. Germline V gives CDR1 LGHNA, CDR2 YNFKEQ. This CDR3 has 14 amino acids. CDR3 in DNA: TGTGCCAGCAGCCCAGAACGTTGGGGTGGTGAGCAGTTCTTC. It is translated as CASSPERWGGEQFF.

Note on this clone: Within the sample, other DNA sequences also encode this same CDR3. The chain has TRBV5-4 and TRBJ2-2; maybe TRBD1 (5 bases). Trimming removed 0 bases from V and 2 bases from J, with 8 bases in between. The CDR3 contains 15 residues. Germline-derived CDR1 and CDR2 are SGHNT and YYREEE (reference sequence). CDR3 nucleotide sequence: TGTGCCAGCAGCTTGGGGCAGGGAAACACCGGGGAGCTGTTTTTT. Amino acids: CASSLGQGNTGELFF.

This chain uses TRBV5-4 with TRBJ2-7; the D is unclear. The germline V gene encodes CDR1 SGHNT and CDR2 YYREEE (reference sequence). Trimming cost V 0 bases and J 0 bases, with 10 bases left between them. This CDR3 is 15 amino acids long. In DNA form, the CDR3 reads TGTGCCAGCAGCTTGGGACCGCTGAGCTCCTACGAGCAGTACTTC. It is translated as CASSLGPLSSYEQYF. Full variable domain (outside the CDR3, taken from reference TRBV5-4 and TRBJ2-7): ETGVTQSPTHLIKTRGQQVTLRCSSQSGHNTVSWYQQALGQGPQFIFQYYREEENGRGNFPPRFSGLQFPNYSSELNVNALELDDSALYLCASSLGPLSSYEQYFGPGTRLTVT.

CDR3 amino acids: CASSQDRGQRGYGYTF. CDR3 in DNA: TGCGCCAGCAGCCAGGACAGGGGGCAGAGAGGCTATGGCTACACCTTC. V usage is TRBV4-1 and J usage is TRBJ1-2, with 11 positions matching TRBD1. The CDR3 contains 16 residues. V dropped 3 bases and J dropped 4; count of bases not matched to a gene: 7. Germline V gives CDR1 MGHRA, CDR2 YSYEKL.

This chain uses TRBV14 with TRBJ1-1, with unresolved D. Germline CDR1 and CDR2: SGHDN and FVKESK. Trimming stripped 9 bases from V and 4 bases from J, with 18 bases between. The CDR3 covers 14 residues. DNA of the CDR3: TGTGCCAGGGATAGGGAAGGGCGACGCACTGAAGCTTTCTTT. It specifies CARDREGRRTEAFF.

The chain joins TRBV30 to TRBJ2-4; no clear D. The germline V and J ends were trimmed by 2 bases and 2 bases, with 7 bases remaining between them. Germline CDR1 reads GTSNPN; CDR2 reads SVGIG (reference sequence). The CDR3 runs 13 residues. CDR3 in DNA: TGTGCCTGGAGTCCGGCGACCAAAAACATTCAGTACTTC. Translation: CAWSPATKNIQYF.

This rearrangement joins TRBV6-6 to TRBJ1-2; D uncertain. Germline CDR1 and CDR2: MNHNY and SVGAGI (reference sequence). The germline V and J ends were trimmed by 0 bases and 6 bases, with 5 bases remaining between them. This CDR3 comprises 12 residues. The CDR3 DNA reads TGTGCCAGCAGTTACTCTCCAAATGGCTACACCTTC. Amino acids: CASSYSPNGYTF.

V and J are TRBV7-2 and TRBJ2-7; D uncertain. Germline CDR1 reads SGHTA; CDR2 reads FQGNSA. The V end was cut by 8 bases, the J end by 3 bases, with 17 bases between. CDR3 length: 14 amino acids. CDR3 sequence (DNA): TGTGCCAGCTCCCCCGGGTCCCTAGACTACGAGCAGTACTTC. It codes for CASSPGSLDYEQYF. The whole variable domain, remainder taken from reference TRBV7-2 and TRBJ2-7, is GAGVSQSPSNKVTEKGKDVELRCDPISGHTALYWYRQSLGQGLEFLIYFQGNSAPDKSGLPSDRFSAERTGGSVSTLTIQRTQQEDSAVYLCASSPGSLDYEQYFGPGTRLTVT.

The chain is built from TRBV19 and TRBJ1-4; 9 positions agree with TRBD1. CDR3 size: 16 residues. Germline V gene sequence: CDR1 LNHDA, CDR2 SQIVND (reference sequence). J was trimmed by 5 bases and V by 4 bases; bases with no gene match: 8. CDR3 in DNA: TGTGCCAGTAGTACCTTGGACAGGGGTTCGAATGAAAAACTGTTTTTT. Translation: CASSTLDRGSNEKLFF.

The V gene is TRBV27, the J gene TRBJ1-5; D is undetermined. The CDR3 covers 16 residues. The germline V gene encodes CDR1 MNHEY and CDR2 SMNVEV (reference sequence). V dropped 4 bases and J dropped 0 bases, with 13 bases sitting between them. The CDR3: CASSSLSVDSNQPQHF. DNA for the CDR3: TGTGCCAGCAGTTCGCTAAGTGTAGATAGCAATCAGCCCCAGCATTTT.

For this clone: This CDR3 is also generated by other DNA sequences in the sample. The chain recombines TRBV29-1 with TRBJ1-1; a weak D match, TRBD1 (5 bases). The CDR3 is made up of 13 amino acids. Deletions cut 4 bases from V and 3 bases from J, with 12 bases between. Per the germline V gene, CDR1 is SQVTM and CDR2 is ANQGSEA. CDR3 nucleotide sequence: TGCAGCGTTGTAACGGGGGGGTACACTGAAGCTTTCTTT. It encodes CSVVTGGYTEAFF.

This rearrangement joins TRBV7-9 to TRBJ2-1, with a possible D match to TRBD1 (5 bases). The CDR3 contains 14 residues. Germline V CDR1 and CDR2: SEHNR, FQNEAQ (reference sequence). The ends were cut back, 6 bases at V and 7 bases at J, with 16 bases in the middle. The CDR3 loop is CASSIHQGLNEQFF. In nucleotides, the CDR3 is TGTGCCAGCAGTATCCACCAGGGCCTTAATGAGCAGTTCTTC.

This sequence joins TRBV7-6 and TRBJ1-2; 7 bases agree with TRBD1. J lost 4 bases, V lost 1 base, and 9 bases had no gene match. This CDR3 contains 16 residues. Germline V gene sequence: CDR1 SGHVS, CDR2 FNYEAQ. This CDR3 reads CASSLEGDRGLYGYTF. The CDR3 DNA reads TGTGCCAGCAGCTTAGAGGGGGACAGAGGACTCTATGGCTACACCTTC.

The V and J genes are TRBV15 and TRBJ2-5, with 7 bases identical to TRBD1. Germline loops: CDR1 LNHNV, CDR2 YYDKDF (reference sequence). V was pared by 3 bases and J by 4 bases, with 5 bases of the junction left unmatched. The CDR3 runs to 14 residues. The DNA of the CDR3 is TGTGCCACCAGCAGGGGACAGCCCGTAGAGACCCAGTACTTC. This codes for CATSRGQPVETQYF.

The chain joins TRBV6-1 to TRBJ1-1, with a weak D call TRBD1 (5 bases). V lost 5 bases and J lost 5, with 18 bases in between. This CDR3 has 15 amino acids. CDR1 and CDR2 (germline): MNHNS, SASEGT. The CDR3 DNA reads TGTGCCAGCAGTCCCCAGGGAGTAGTCGGAACTGAAGCTTTCTTT. Protein sequence: CASSPQGVVGTEAFF.

The count of this clone is one. CDR3 sequence (DNA): TGTGCCAGCAGAGTAAGGGGCGGGAGGGCCTTTCCTTCCTACGAGCAGTACTTC. It encodes CASRVRGGRAFPSYEQYF. This chain connects TRBV27 to TRBJ2-7; 9 nucleotides align to TRBD2. Looked up from germline, CDR1 is MNHEY and CDR2 is SMNVEV (reference sequence). The CDR3 runs to 18 residues. The V gene end was trimmed by 6 bases and the J gene end by 1 base; junction bases not matched to a gene: 16.

The CDR3 here is CASSQVRLAAYEQYF. The CDR3 nucleotides are TGCGCCAGCAGCCAAGTACGGCTAGCGGCATACGAGCAGTACTTC. The chain combines TRBV4-1 with TRBJ2-7; 7 positions agree with TRBD2. CDR1 and CDR2 (germline): MGHRA, YSYEKL. Trimming removed 1 base from V and 4 bases from J; junction bases left unmatched: 7. This CDR3 spans 15 amino acids.

V usage is TRBV29-1 and J usage is TRBJ1-1; 7 bases fit TRBD1. This CDR3 is built from 14 residues. Germline assignment: CDR1 SQVTM and CDR2 ANQGSEA. V lost 4 bases to trimming and J lost 4 bases; unmatched junction nucleotides: 9. This CDR3 is CSVGQGYVFTEAFF. The CDR3 nucleotides read TGCAGCGTTGGACAGGGTTATGTGTTCACTGAAGCTTTCTTT.